This T cell receptor (beta chain) comes out of a study of preoperative IRX-2 immunotherapy in early breast cancer. TCRdb's copy holds only in-frame clones and misses some; the assay was immunoSEQ multiplex PCR. The data show approximately 24,000 clones, approximately 90% seen once. Treatment in this sample: preoperative locoregional IRX-2 cytokine immunotherapy. Patients received preoperative, locoregional IRX-2 cytokine immunotherapy in a phase Ib study. The CDR3 is made up of 15 amino acids. CDR1 is SGHNT, CDR2 YENEEA, per germline. With V trimmed by 6 bases and J by 1 base, 5 bases remained unmatched.

Here the sequenced sample was tumor tissue, taken after IRX-2 immunotherapy. This chain joins TRBV11-3 and TRBJ2-7, with TRBD1 matching over 11 bases. The sequence came from a human donor with breast cancer. CDR3 protein: CASRSGQGVSYEQYF. The DNA of the CDR3 is TGTGCCAGCAGATCGGGACAGGGGGTATCCTACGAGCAGTACTTC.